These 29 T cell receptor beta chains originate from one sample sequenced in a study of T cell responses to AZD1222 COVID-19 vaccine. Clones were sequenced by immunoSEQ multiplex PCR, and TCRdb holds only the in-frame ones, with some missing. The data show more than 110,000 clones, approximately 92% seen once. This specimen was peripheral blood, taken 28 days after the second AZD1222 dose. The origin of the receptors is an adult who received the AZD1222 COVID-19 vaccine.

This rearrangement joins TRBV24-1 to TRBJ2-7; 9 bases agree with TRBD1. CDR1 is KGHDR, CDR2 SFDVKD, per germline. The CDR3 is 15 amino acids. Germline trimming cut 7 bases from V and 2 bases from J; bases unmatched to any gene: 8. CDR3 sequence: CATRSYRGHPYEQYF. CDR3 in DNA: TGTGCCACCAGGTCTTACAGGGGGCATCCCTACGAGCAGTACTTC.

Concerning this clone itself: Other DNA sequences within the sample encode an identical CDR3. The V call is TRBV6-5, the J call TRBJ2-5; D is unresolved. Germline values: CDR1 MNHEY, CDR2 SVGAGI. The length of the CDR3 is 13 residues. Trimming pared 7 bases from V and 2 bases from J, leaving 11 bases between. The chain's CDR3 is CASNRDRQETQYF. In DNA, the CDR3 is TGTGCCAGCAACCGAGACCGACAAGAGACCCAGTACTTC.

Written as DNA, the CDR3 is TGCGCCAGCGTCGAGACAGGGGGCGCGTACGAGCAGTACTTC. Protein sequence: CASVETGGAYEQYF. This rearrangement joins TRBV10-2 to TRBJ2-7, with 10 bases matching TRBD1. The germline V gene has CDR1 WSHSY and CDR2 SAAADI. The CDR3 runs to 14 residues. Trimming cost V 8 bases and J 4 bases; bases outside gene matches: 8.

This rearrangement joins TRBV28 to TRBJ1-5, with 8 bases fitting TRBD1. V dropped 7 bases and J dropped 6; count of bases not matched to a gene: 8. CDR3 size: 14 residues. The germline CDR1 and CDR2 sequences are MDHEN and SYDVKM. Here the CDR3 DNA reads TGTGCCAGCATCATGGACAGGGAGGGTCAGCCCCAGCATTTT. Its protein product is CASIMDREGQPQHF.

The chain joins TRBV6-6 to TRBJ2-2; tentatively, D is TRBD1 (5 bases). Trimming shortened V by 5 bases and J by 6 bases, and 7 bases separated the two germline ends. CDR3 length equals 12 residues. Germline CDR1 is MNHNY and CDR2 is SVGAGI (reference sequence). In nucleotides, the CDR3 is TGTGCCAGCAGTCCAGGGTCCGGGGAGCTGTTTTTT. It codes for CASSPGSGELFF.

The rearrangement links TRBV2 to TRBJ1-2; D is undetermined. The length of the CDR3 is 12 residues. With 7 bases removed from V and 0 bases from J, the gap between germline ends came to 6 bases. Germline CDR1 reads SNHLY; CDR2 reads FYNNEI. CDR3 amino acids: CASNLANYGYTF. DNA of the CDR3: TGTGCCAGCAACCTCGCTAACTATGGCTACACCTTC.

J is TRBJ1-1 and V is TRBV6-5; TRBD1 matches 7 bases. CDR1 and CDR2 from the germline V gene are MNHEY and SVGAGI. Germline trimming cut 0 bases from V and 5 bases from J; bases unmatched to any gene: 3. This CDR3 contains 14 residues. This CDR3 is CASSYSGGGTEAFF. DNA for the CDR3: TGTGCCAGCAGTTACTCAGGGGGCGGGACTGAAGCTTTCTTT.

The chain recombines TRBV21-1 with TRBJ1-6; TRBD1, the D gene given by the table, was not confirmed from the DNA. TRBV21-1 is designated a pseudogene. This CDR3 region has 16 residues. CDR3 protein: CASSGNRVPYNSPLHF. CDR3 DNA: TGTGCCAGCAGCGGAAACAGGGTCCCCTATAATTCACCCCTCCACTTT.

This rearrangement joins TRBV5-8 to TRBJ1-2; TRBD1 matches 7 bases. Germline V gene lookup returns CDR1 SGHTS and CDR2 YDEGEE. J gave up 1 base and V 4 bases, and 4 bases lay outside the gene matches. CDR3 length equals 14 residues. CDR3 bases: TGTGCCAGCAGCAGGGGACAGCTTAACTATGGCTACACCTTC. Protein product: CASSRGQLNYGYTF.

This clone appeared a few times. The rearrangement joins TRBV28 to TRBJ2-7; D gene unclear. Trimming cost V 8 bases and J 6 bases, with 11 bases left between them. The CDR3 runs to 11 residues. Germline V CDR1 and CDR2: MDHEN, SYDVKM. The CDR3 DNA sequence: TGTGCCAGCGGTCCCTGGGGCGAGCAGTACTTC. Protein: CASGPWGEQYF.

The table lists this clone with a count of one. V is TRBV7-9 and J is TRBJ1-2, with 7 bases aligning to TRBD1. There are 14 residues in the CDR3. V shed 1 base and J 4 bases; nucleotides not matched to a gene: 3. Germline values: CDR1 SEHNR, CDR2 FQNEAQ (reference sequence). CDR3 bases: TGTGCCAGCAGCTTAGGAGGGGGCGGCTATGGCTACACCTTC. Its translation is CASSLGGGGYGYTF. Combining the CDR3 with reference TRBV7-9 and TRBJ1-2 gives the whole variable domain DTGVSQNPRHKITKRGQNVTFRCDPISEHNRLYWYRQTLGQGPEFLTYFQNEAQLEKSRLLSDRFSAERPKGSFSTLEIQRTEQGDSAMYLCASSLGGGGYGYTFGSGTRLTVV.

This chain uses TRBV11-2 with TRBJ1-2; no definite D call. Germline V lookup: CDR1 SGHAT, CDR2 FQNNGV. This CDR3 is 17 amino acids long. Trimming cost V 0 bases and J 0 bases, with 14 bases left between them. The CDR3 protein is CASSLELGFGTNYGYTF. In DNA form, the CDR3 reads TGTGCCAGCAGCTTAGAGTTAGGGTTCGGAACTAACTATGGCTACACCTTC.

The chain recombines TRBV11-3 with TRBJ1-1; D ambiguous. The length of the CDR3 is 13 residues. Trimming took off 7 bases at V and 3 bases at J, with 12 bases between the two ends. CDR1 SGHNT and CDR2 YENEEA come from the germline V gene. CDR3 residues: CASNPAVDTEAFF. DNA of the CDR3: TGTGCCAGCAACCCGGCGGTGGACACTGAAGCTTTCTTT.

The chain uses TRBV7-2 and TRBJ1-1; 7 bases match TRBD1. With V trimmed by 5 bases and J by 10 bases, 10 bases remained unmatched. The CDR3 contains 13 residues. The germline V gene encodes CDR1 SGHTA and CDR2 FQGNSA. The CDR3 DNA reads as TGTGCCAGCAGCCCGACAGGGCCTACAGGAGCTTTCTTT. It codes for CASSPTGPTGAFF.

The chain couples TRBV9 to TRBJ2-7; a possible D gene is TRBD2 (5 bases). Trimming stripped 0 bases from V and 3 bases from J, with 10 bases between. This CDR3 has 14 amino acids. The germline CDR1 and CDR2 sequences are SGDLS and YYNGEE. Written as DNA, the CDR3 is TGTGCCAGCAGCGTAGTCGGGAATAGCTACGAGCAGTACTTC. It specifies CASSVVGNSYEQYF.

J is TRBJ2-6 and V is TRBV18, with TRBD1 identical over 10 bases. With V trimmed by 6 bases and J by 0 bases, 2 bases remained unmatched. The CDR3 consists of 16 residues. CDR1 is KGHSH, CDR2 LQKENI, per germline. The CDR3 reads CASSRDRGSGANVLTF. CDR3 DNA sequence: TGTGCCAGCTCTCGGGACAGGGGCTCTGGGGCCAACGTCCTGACTTTC.

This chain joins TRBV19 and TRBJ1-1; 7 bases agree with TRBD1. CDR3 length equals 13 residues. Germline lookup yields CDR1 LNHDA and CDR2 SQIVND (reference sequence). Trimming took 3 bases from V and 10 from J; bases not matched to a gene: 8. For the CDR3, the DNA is TGTGCCAGTAGTATTCCCCTACAGGGGCGAGCTTTCTTT. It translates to CASSIPLQGRAFF.

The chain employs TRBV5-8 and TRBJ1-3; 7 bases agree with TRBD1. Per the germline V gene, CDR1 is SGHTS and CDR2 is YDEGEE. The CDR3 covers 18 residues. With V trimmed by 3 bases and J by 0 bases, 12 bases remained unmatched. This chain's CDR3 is CASSSRSGGGFSGNTIYF. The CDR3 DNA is TGTGCCAGCAGCTCCCGGTCAGGGGGGGGATTCTCTGGAAACACCATATATTTT.

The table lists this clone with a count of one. The CDR3 reads CAWSPGRRTEAFF. DNA of the CDR3: TGTGCCTGGAGTCCAGGGAGGAGGACTGAAGCTTTCTTT. The chain links TRBV30 to TRBJ1-1; D possibly corresponds to TRBD1 (5 bases). CDR1 is GTSNPN, CDR2 SVGIG, per germline (reference sequence). Deletions cut 2 bases from V and 5 bases from J, with 12 bases between. There are 13 residues in the CDR3.

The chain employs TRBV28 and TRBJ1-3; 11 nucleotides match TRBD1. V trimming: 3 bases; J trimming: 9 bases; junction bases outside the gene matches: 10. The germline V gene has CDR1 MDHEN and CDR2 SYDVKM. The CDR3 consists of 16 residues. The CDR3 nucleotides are TGTGCCAGCAGTTTGACGGGACAGGGGGAAGTGGCCACCATATATTTT. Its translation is CASSLTGQGEVATIYF.

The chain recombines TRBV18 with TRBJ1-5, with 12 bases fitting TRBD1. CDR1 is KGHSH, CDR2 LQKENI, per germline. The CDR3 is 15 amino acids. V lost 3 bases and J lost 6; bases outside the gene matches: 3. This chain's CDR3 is CASSPGTGGLQPQHF. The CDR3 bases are TGTGCCAGCTCACCGGGGACAGGGGGCCTTCAGCCCCAGCATTTT.

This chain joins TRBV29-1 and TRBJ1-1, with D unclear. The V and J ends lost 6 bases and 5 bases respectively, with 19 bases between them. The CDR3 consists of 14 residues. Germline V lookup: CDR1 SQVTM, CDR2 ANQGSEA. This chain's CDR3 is CSVFPLGLRTEAFF. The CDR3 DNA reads TGCAGCGTCTTTCCCCTCGGGTTGAGGACTGAAGCTTTCTTT.

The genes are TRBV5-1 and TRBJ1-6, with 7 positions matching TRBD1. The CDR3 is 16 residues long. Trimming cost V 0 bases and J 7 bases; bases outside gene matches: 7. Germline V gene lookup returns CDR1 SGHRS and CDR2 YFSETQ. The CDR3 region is CASSLESRDSNSPLHF. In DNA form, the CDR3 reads TGCGCCAGCAGCTTGGAGAGTCGGGACAGCAATTCACCCCTCCACTTT. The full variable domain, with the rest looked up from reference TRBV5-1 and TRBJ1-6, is KAGVTQTPRYLIKTRGQQVTLSCSPISGHRSVSWYQQTPGQGLQFLFEYFSETQRNKGNFPGRFSGRQFSNSRSEMNVSTLELGDSALYLCASSLESRDSNSPLHFGNGTRLTVT.

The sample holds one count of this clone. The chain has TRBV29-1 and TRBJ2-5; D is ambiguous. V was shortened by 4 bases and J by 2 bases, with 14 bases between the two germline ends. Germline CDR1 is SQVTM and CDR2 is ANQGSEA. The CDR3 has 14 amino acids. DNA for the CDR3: TGCAGCGTTGTTCGAGACCGTGTTCAAGAGACCCAGTACTTC. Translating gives CSVVRDRVQETQYF.

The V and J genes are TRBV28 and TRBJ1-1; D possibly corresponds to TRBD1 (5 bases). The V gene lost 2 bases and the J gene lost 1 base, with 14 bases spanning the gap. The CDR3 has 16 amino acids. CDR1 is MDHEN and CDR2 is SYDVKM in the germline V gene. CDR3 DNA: TGTGCCAGCAGTTTAATCGGGGTTCAGGGGAACACTGAAGCTTTCTTT. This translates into CASSLIGVQGNTEAFF. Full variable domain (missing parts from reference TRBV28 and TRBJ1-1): DVKVTQSSRYLVKRTGEKVFLECVQDMDHENMFWYRQDPGLGLRLIYFSYDVKMKEKGDIPEGYSVSREKKERFSLILESASTNQTSMYLCASSLIGVQGNTEAFFGQGTRLTVV.

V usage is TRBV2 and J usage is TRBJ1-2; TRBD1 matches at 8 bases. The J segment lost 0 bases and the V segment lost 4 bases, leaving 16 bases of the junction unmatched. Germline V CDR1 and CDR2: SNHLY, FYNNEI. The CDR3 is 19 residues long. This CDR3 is CASSVSVGFRDRPNYGYTF. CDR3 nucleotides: TGTGCCAGCAGTGTTTCGGTAGGATTCCGGGACAGGCCTAACTATGGCTACACCTTC.

CDR3 residues: CASSPTADRRVGTQYF. The CDR3 coding sequence is TGTGCCAGCAGCCCGACAGCTGACCGAAGGGTGGGGACCCAGTACTTC. The V call is TRBV11-1, the J call TRBJ2-5; D is perhaps TRBD1 (5 bases). Trimming removed 5 bases from V and 7 bases from J, with 23 bases in between. CDR3 size: 16 residues. Germline V gene sequence: CDR1 SGHAT, CDR2 FQDESV (reference sequence). Based on the CDR3 plus reference TRBV11-1 and TRBJ2-5, the full variable domain is EAEVAQSPRYKITEKSQAVAFWCDPISGHATLYWYRQILGQGPELLVQFQDESVVDDSQLPKDRFSAERLKGVDSTLKIQPAELGDSAMYLCASSPTADRRVGTQYFGPGTRLLVL.

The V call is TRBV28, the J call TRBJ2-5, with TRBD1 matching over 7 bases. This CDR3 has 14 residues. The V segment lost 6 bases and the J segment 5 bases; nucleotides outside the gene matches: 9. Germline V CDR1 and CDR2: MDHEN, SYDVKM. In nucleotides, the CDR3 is TGTGCCAGCAGAAATACAGGGGTCGGGGAGACCCAGTACTTC. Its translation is CASRNTGVGETQYF.

The CDR3 nucleotides read TGTGCCAGCAGCTTAGAGACAAAAAACACTGAAGCTTTCTTT. This translates into CASSLETKNTEAFF. V and J are TRBV7-9 and TRBJ1-1; no firm D call. Germline lookup yields CDR1 SEHNR and CDR2 FQNEAQ (reference sequence). CDR3 length: 14 residues. Deletions cut 1 base from V and 2 bases from J, with 8 bases between.